This T cell receptor (beta chain) stems from a study of blood T cell repertoires in COVID-19. Study background: Samples of COVID-19 (acute and convalescent) were obtained from the United States, Italy and Spain. Sample material is recorded as cDNA or gDNA derived from T cells, B-cell-depleted T cells, or PBMCs.

Trimming shortened V by 5 bases and J by 4 bases, and 20 bases separated the two germline ends. The germline V gene has CDR1 SGHRS and CDR2 YFSETQ. This CDR3 has 16 amino acids. Authors' methods: For nucleated cells, counts were estimated from reference gene primer amplification. Measured with immunoSEQ multiplex PCR; TCRdb has only the in-frame clones, and not every one. Clone size and V and J calls were adopted from that table, with D and trimming inferred from the DNA. In the table there are about 160,000 clones, 65% to 80% of which are singletons. This clone has a single count. Sequenced input: peripheral blood. The V gene is TRBV5-1, the J gene TRBJ2-3; possible D gene TRBD2, 6 bases. This sequence originates from a man aged 60 to 69 with acute or convalescent COVID-19. The CDR3 sequence is CASRRRDPGRADTQYF. The CDR3 bases are TGCGCCAGCAGGCGGCGGGACCCCGGCAGGGCAGATACGCAGTATTTT. Full variable domain (missing parts from reference TRBV5-1 and TRBJ2-3): KAGVTQTPRYLIKTRGQQVTLSCSPISGHRSVSWYQQTPGQGLQFLFEYFSETQRNKGNFPGRFSGRQFSNSRSEMNVSTLELGDSALYLCASRRRDPGRADTQYFGPGTRLTVL.